The 19 T cell receptor beta chains reported below all come from one sample, sequenced in a study of T cell responses to AZD1222 COVID-19 vaccine. Assay used: immunoSEQ multiplex PCR; TCRdb lists only in-frame clones, some missing. Of 120,000 to 150,000 clones in the sample, around 83% were seen once. Source: peripheral blood, taken on day 0 of MenACWY control vaccination. These receptors were taken from an adult in good health.

The V gene is TRBV5-6, the J gene TRBJ2-1; D might be TRBD1 or TRBD2, each matching 5 bases. V lost 0 bases and J 9 bases, leaving 16 bases between the germline ends. CDR3 length: 15 amino acids. Germline values: CDR1 SGHDT, CDR2 YYEEEE. This chain's CDR3 is CASSLVDRGGGEQFF. As DNA, the CDR3 is TGTGCCAGCAGCTTGGTAGACCGCGGTGGGGGTGAGCAGTTCTTC.

The chain links TRBV23-1 to TRBJ1-6, with D uncertain. TRBV23-1 is filed as an ORF, its function uncertain. The CDR3 has 16 amino acids. V was clipped by 3 bases and J by 7 bases, with 16 bases between them. CDR3 sequence: CASSHHKRECNSPLHF. The CDR3 DNA is TGCGCCAGCAGTCACCACAAGCGAGAGTGCAATTCACCCCTCCACTTT.

This chain links TRBV19 with TRBJ2-2, with D perhaps TRBD1 (5 bases). Trimming removed 4 bases at V and 0 bases at J, with 9 bases between. The germline gives CDR1 LNHDA, CDR2 SQIVND (reference sequence). CDR3 length: 15 residues. CDR3 sequence reads: CASSTWTSNTGELFF. CDR3 sequence (DNA): TGTGCCAGTAGTACGTGGACATCGAACACCGGGGAGCTGTTTTTT.

This chain uses TRBV28 with TRBJ1-2; 7 bases are a match to TRBD1. V was clipped by 1 base and J by 6 bases; unmatched bases: 8. The CDR3 runs to 15 residues. Germline V lookup: CDR1 MDHEN, CDR2 SYDVKM. The CDR3 region has the DNA TGTGCCAGCAGTTTATCTGACAGGGAGTACGATGGCTACACCTTC. Residues: CASSLSDREYDGYTF.

V is TRBV19 and J is TRBJ1-5; D remains ambiguous. Looked up from germline, CDR1 is LNHDA and CDR2 is SQIVND (reference sequence). The CDR3 consists of 17 residues. V lost 5 bases and J 0 bases, leaving 17 bases between the germline ends. The CDR3 region is CASSPLRMGNSNQPQHF. CDR3 in DNA: TGTGCCAGTAGTCCCCTTAGGATGGGGAATAGCAATCAGCCCCAGCATTTT.

V and J are TRBV2 and TRBJ2-1; 7 bases align to TRBD1. Germline V gives CDR1 SNHLY, CDR2 FYNNEI. The CDR3 has 15 residues. The V and J ends lost 5 bases and 0 bases, in that order; junction bases with no gene match: 4. CDR3: CASSWTGDSYNEQFF. CDR3 sequence (DNA): TGTGCCAGCAGTTGGACAGGCGACTCCTACAATGAGCAGTTCTTC.

This chain uses TRBV21-1 with TRBJ1-3. TRBV21-1 is a known pseudogene. This CDR3 comprises 17 residues. For the CDR3, the DNA is TGTGCCAGCAGCAAAGGGGTTAGGGGGGGAGGTGGAAACACCATATATTTT. It specifies CASSKGVRGGGGNTIYF.

This chain links TRBV5-4 with TRBJ1-2; 8 bases line up with TRBD1. Germline V lookup: CDR1 SGHNT, CDR2 YYREEE (reference sequence). The CDR3 is 13 residues long. Trimming removed 2 bases from V and 6 bases from J; junction bases left unmatched: 3. CDR3 loop: CASSLETGDGYTF. In DNA form, the CDR3 reads TGTGCCAGCAGCTTAGAGACAGGGGATGGCTACACCTTC.

This rearrangement joins TRBV2 to TRBJ2-5; the match to TRBD2 covers 11 bases. The germline V gene has CDR1 SNHLY and CDR2 FYNNEI. J was trimmed by 5 bases and V by 3 bases; bases with no gene match: 8. This CDR3 contains 16 residues. Here the CDR3 DNA reads TGTGCCAGCAGTGACTGGCTAGCGGGGGGTTTGGAGACCCAGTACTTC. It codes for CASSDWLAGGLETQYF. Using reference TRBV2 and TRBJ2-5 for the parts outside the CDR3, the full variable domain is EPEVTQTPSHQVTQMGQEVILRCVPISNHLYFYWYRQILGQKVEFLVSFYNNEISEKSEIFDDQFSVERPDGSNFTLKIRSTKLEDSAMYFCASSDWLAGGLETQYFGPGTRLLVL.

J is TRBJ2-1 and V is TRBV30; no reliable D call. With 0 bases removed from V and 9 bases from J, the gap between germline ends came to 9 bases. Germline CDR1 reads GTSNPN; CDR2 reads SVGIG (reference sequence). The CDR3 totals 12 residues. CDR3 nucleotides: TGTGCCTGGAGTGTATTGGGTCCTGAGCAGTTCTTC. Its translation: CAWSVLGPEQFF.

This clone was seen a single time. In DNA form, the CDR3 reads TGTGCCAGCCGGGACTCGGGCAGGGAGAGGGGTGGCTACACCTTC. Its translation is CASRDSGRERGGYTF. The rearrangement joins TRBV7-2 to TRBJ1-2; a possible D gene is TRBD1 (5 bases). Germline V gene data show CDR1 as SGHTA and CDR2 as FQGNSA. The length of the CDR3 is 15 residues. Trimming removed 8 bases at V and 7 bases at J, with 23 bases between.

The V and J genes are TRBV19 and TRBJ2-2; D is undetermined. Germline-derived CDR1 and CDR2 are LNHDA and SQIVND (reference sequence). V was trimmed by 3 bases and J by 2 bases, leaving 7 bases between them. This CDR3 is built from 14 residues. CDR3 loop: CASSIRGNTGELFF. CDR3 bases: TGTGCCAGTAGTATTCGAGGTAACACCGGGGAGCTGTTTTTT.

The rearrangement joins TRBV3-1 (or the pseudogene TRBV3-2) to TRBJ1-1, with D unresolved. The CDR3 is made up of 16 amino acids. Germline V gene data show CDR1 as LGHDT and CDR2 as YNNKEL (reference sequence). The V end was cut by 3 bases, the J end by 0 bases, with 14 bases between. CDR3 sequence reads: CASSQSLGEMNTEAFF. CDR3 DNA: TGTGCCAGCAGCCAGTCTCTCGGCGAGATGAACACTGAAGCTTTCTTT.

This sequence joins TRBV6-6 and TRBJ1-1, with 7 bases lining up with TRBD1. Germline CDR1 and CDR2: MNHNY and SVGAGI (reference sequence). With V trimmed by 5 bases and J by 4 bases, 10 bases remained unmatched. The CDR3 sequence is 15 residues long. The DNA of the CDR3 is TGTGCCAGCAGTCAGACAGGGTTCAAGGGCACTGAAGCTTTCTTT. This translates into CASSQTGFKGTEAFF.

This clone was seen only once. The gene calls are TRBV5-4 and TRBJ2-2, with 13 positions matching TRBD2. The junction had 14 bases not matched to a gene; V was cut back by 5 bases and J by 4 bases. This CDR3 is built from 19 residues. Germline CDR1 and CDR2: SGHNT and YYREEE (reference sequence). CDR3 nucleotides: TGTGCCAGCAGTTTAGGACTAGCGGGGGCTGGAAGGGGCACCGGGGAGCTGTTTTTT. Its protein is CASSLGLAGAGRGTGELFF.

The rearrangement uses TRBV4-1 and TRBJ2-1; possible D gene TRBD1, 6 bases. V gave up 4 bases and J gave up 6 bases, with 19 bases separating them. This CDR3 has 16 residues. CDR1 MGHRA and CDR2 YSYEKL come from the germline V gene. The CDR3 coding sequence is TGCGCCAGCAGCCTAAGGGTAGCACAGGGCGCCAATGAGCAGTTCTTC. It codes for CASSLRVAQGANEQFF.

In its sample, this clone was seen a few times. This rearrangement joins TRBV5-1 to TRBJ1-1; D is undetermined. Germline V CDR1 and CDR2: SGHRS, YFSETQ. V lost 0 bases and J 3 bases, leaving 15 bases between the germline ends. This CDR3 comprises 16 residues. CDR3: CASSLAALRDDTEAFF. CDR3 sequence (DNA): TGCGCCAGCAGCTTGGCCGCTCTGAGGGATGACACTGAAGCTTTCTTT.

The chain uses TRBV3-1 (or the pseudogene TRBV3-2) and TRBJ1-3; TRBD1 agrees at 8 bases. The CDR3 has 15 residues. The germline CDR1 and CDR2 sequences are LGHDT and YNNKEL (reference sequence). With V trimmed by 5 bases and J by 3 bases, 6 bases remained unmatched. CDR3: CASSSDRASGNTIYF. The CDR3, as DNA: TGTGCCAGCAGCTCGGACAGGGCGAGTGGAAACACCATATATTTT.

With respect to this clone: This same CDR3 is encoded by further DNA sequences in the sample. The V call is TRBV30, the J call TRBJ1-1; unclear D gene. CDR1 and CDR2 (germline): GTSNPN, SVGIG (reference sequence). This CDR3 is built from 11 residues. With 2 bases removed from V and 4 bases from J, the gap between germline ends came to 5 bases. The DNA of the CDR3 is TGTGCCTGGAGTTTGGGCACTGAAGCTTTCTTT. Translating it yields CAWSLGTEAFF.